This passage covers 31 T cell receptor beta chains from one sample sequenced in a study of blood T cell repertoires in COVID-19. The repertoire was sequenced with immunoSEQ multiplex PCR; TCRdb's copy has only in-frame clones and lacks some. Here the sample spans 300,000 to 450,000 clones, approximately 86% being singletons. Sequences were obtained from peripheral blood. The receptors here all came from a human donor in a cohort sampled during active COVID-19.

The genes are TRBV9 and TRBJ2-2; 12 bases align to TRBD2. CDR3 length equals 16 residues. The V segment lost 0 bases and the J segment 6 bases; nucleotides outside the gene matches: 3. The V gene's germline CDR1 is SGDLS and CDR2 YYNGEE. This CDR3 reads CASSVATSGSAGELFF. As DNA, the CDR3 is TGTGCCAGCAGCGTAGCGACTAGCGGGAGCGCCGGGGAGCTGTTTTTT.

This clone was detected a few times. DNA of the CDR3: TGTGCCACCAGCAGAGGTCATCAGCCTGGGGGGGGCTACACCTTC. Protein product: CATSRGHQPGGGYTF. The chain is built from TRBV15 and TRBJ1-2, with D maybe TRBD1 (5 bases). The V gene lost 1 base and the J gene lost 8 bases, with 17 bases spanning the gap. Germline V gene data show CDR1 as LNHNV and CDR2 as YYDKDF (reference sequence). The CDR3 covers 15 residues.

V usage is TRBV19 and J usage is TRBJ1-6, with no clear D. The germline gives CDR1 LNHDA, CDR2 SQIVND (reference sequence). The CDR3 is 15 amino acids. V was trimmed by 4 bases and J by 0 bases, leaving 7 bases between them. The CDR3 region is CASSTGSSYNSPLHF. The CDR3 DNA sequence: TGTGCCAGTAGTACCGGGAGCTCCTATAATTCACCCCTCCACTTT.

The chain employs TRBV6-5 and TRBJ2-5; TRBD2 aligns across 7 bases. Germline CDR1 is MNHEY and CDR2 is SVGAGI. The CDR3 is 13 amino acids. Unmatched junction bases numbered 5, after V lost 6 bases and J lost 4 bases. CDR3 DNA: TGTGCCAGCAGGGGTAGCGGGTTAGAGACCCAGTACTTC. This gives the protein CASRGSGLETQYF.

The CDR3 nucleotides are TGTGCCAGCAGTTACTCGATGGAACAGGGACAGTACTTC. Its translation is CASSYSMEQGQYF. The chain carries TRBV6-5 and TRBJ2-7; tentatively, D is TRBD1 (6 bases). The germline gives CDR1 MNHEY, CDR2 SVGAGI. The V and J ends lost 0 bases and 10 bases respectively, with 13 bases between them. The CDR3 covers 13 residues.

A single count supports this clone. The V gene is TRBV9, the J gene TRBJ2-1; tentative D call: TRBD2 (6 bases). CDR3 size: 17 residues. The germline CDR1 and CDR2 sequences are SGDLS and YYNGEE. The germline V and J ends were trimmed by 0 bases and 2 bases, with 15 bases remaining between them. For the CDR3, the DNA is TGTGCCAGCAGCGTAGGGGGGGTGCCCCAGGCCTACAATGAGCAGTTCTTC. Its translation: CASSVGGVPQAYNEQFF.

The genes are TRBV5-6 and TRBJ2-5, with 10 nucleotides matching TRBD2. CDR1 SGHDT and CDR2 YYEEEE come from the germline V gene. Unmatched junction bases numbered 7, after V lost 0 bases and J lost 5 bases. The CDR3 totals 16 residues. CDR3 DNA: TGTGCCAGCAGCTTGGGCCTAGCGGGAGAGGGGGAGACCCAGTACTTC. Translation: CASSLGLAGEGETQYF.

The rearrangement joins TRBV2 to TRBJ2-3, with D possibly TRBD2 on 7 matching bases. Germline loops: CDR1 SNHLY, CDR2 FYNNEI. With 8 bases removed from V and 2 bases from J, the gap between germline ends came to 14 bases. This CDR3 has 14 residues. The CDR3 bases are TGTGCCAGCCAACTAGGGGGGGACACAGATACGCAGTATTTT. This encodes CASQLGGDTDTQYF.

The chain couples TRBV27 to TRBJ2-3; 10 nucleotides agree with TRBD1. CDR1 and CDR2 from the germline V gene are MNHEY and SMNVEV (reference sequence). CDR3 length: 16 residues. Trimming removed 0 bases from V and 5 bases from J; junction bases left unmatched: 5. Written as DNA, the CDR3 is TGTGCCAGCAGTTTATCGGTGACAGGGGGCATAGATACGCAGTATTTT. This encodes CASSLSVTGGIDTQYF.

This rearrangement joins TRBV19 to TRBJ2-5; a possible D gene is TRBD1 (5 bases). V was clipped by 0 bases and J by 2 bases, with 10 bases between them. CDR3 length: 15 amino acids. Germline assignment: CDR1 LNHDA and CDR2 SQIVND (reference sequence). The CDR3 region is CASSIDVQGQETQYF. For the CDR3, the DNA is TGTGCCAGTAGTATAGATGTCCAGGGACAAGAGACCCAGTACTTC. The complete variable domain, with remaining parts taken from reference TRBV19 and TRBJ2-5, reads DGGITQSPKYLFRKEGQNVTLSCEQNLNHDAMYWYRQDPGQGLRLIYYSQIVNDFQKGDIAEGYSVSREKKESFPLTVTSAQKNPTAFYLCASSIDVQGQETQYFGPGTRLLVL.

This clone appeared once. The chain joins TRBV7-8 to TRBJ2-7; TRBD2 agrees at 16 bases. The J segment lost 1 base and the V segment lost 3 bases, leaving 9 bases of the junction unmatched. This CDR3 is built from 19 residues. Germline V lookup: CDR1 SGHVS, CDR2 FQNEAQ. The CDR3 reads CASSFDPGTSGRESYEQYF. In DNA, the CDR3 is TGTGCCAGCAGCTTCGATCCCGGGACTAGCGGGAGGGAGTCCTACGAGCAGTACTTC. The complete variable domain, with remaining parts taken from reference TRBV7-8 and TRBJ2-7, reads GAGVSQSPRYKVAKRGQDVALRCDPISGHVSLFWYQQALGQGPEFLTYFQNEAQLDKSGLPSDRFFAERPEGSVSTLKIQRTQQEDSAVYLCASSFDPGTSGRESYEQYFGPGTRLTVT.

The rearrangement joins TRBV5-1 to TRBJ1-2; D is possibly TRBD1 (6 bases). Germline V gene data show CDR1 as SGHRS and CDR2 as YFSETQ. The germline V and J ends were trimmed by 3 bases and 5 bases, with 20 bases remaining between them. This CDR3 spans 16 amino acids. CDR3 sequence: CASSYLGAPTKYGYTF. CDR3 DNA: TGCGCCAGCAGCTACTTGGGGGCCCCTACGAAGTATGGCTACACCTTC.

The chain couples TRBV4-1 to TRBJ1-2; TRBD1 is a possible D gene (6 bases). V lost 3 bases, J lost 4 bases, and 18 bases lay in between. There are 16 residues in the CDR3. The germline CDR1 and CDR2 sequences are MGHRA and YSYEKL. CDR3 DNA: TGCGCCAGCAGCCAGCCCATTACAGGGTCCGGCTATGGCTACACCTTC. Its translation: CASSQPITGSGYGYTF.

Written as DNA, the CDR3 is TGTGCCAGCACCTCATTCGAGGGGGCGGGGAAGACCCAGTACTTC. Translation gives CASTSFEGAGKTQYF. The chain carries TRBV5-4 and TRBJ2-5, with a tentative D call TRBD1 (7 bases). Germline V CDR1 and CDR2: SGHNT, YYREEE (reference sequence). V lost 6 bases to trimming and J lost 6 bases, with 21 bases between them. The CDR3 spans 15 residues. The variable domain in full, completed from reference TRBV5-4 and TRBJ2-5, reads ETGVTQSPTHLIKTRGQQVTLRCSSQSGHNTVSWYQQALGQGPQFIFQYYREEENGRGNFPPRFSGLQFPNYSSELNVNALELDDSALYLCASTSFEGAGKTQYFGPGTRLLVL.

In regard to this clone: The same CDR3 can be traced to other DNA sequences in this sample. The chain joins TRBV6-5 to TRBJ1-1, with D perhaps matching TRBD1 (5 bases). This CDR3 has 13 residues. Trimming took 6 bases from V and 4 from J, leaving 12 bases between them. Germline lookup yields CDR1 MNHEY and CDR2 SVGAGI. The CDR3 nucleotides read TGTGCCAGCAGCCCAAGGGGTGCCACTGAAGCTTTCTTT. Encoded protein: CASSPRGATEAFF.

V usage is TRBV13 and J usage is TRBJ1-4; no definite D call. With 3 bases removed from V and 0 bases from J, the gap between germline ends came to 5 bases. This CDR3 region has 14 residues. Per the germline V gene, CDR1 is PRHDT and CDR2 is FYEKMQ (reference sequence). CDR3 region: CASSFSATNEKLFF. DNA for the CDR3: TGTGCCAGCAGCTTCAGTGCAACTAATGAAAAACTGTTTTTT. The whole variable domain, remainder taken from reference TRBV13 and TRBJ1-4, is AAGVIQSPRHLIKEKRETATLKCYPIPRHDTVYWYQQGPGQDPQFLISFYEKMQSDKGSIPDRFSAQQFSDYHSELNMSSLELGDSALYFCASSFSATNEKLFFGSGTQLSVL.

The V and J genes are TRBV19 and TRBJ1-5; TRBD1 agrees at 7 bases. The germline V gene encodes CDR1 LNHDA and CDR2 SQIVND (reference sequence). The CDR3 is 16 residues long. V dropped 4 bases and J dropped 0; count of bases not matched to a gene: 6. DNA of the CDR3: TGTGCCAGTAGTAAACGACAGGGCTATAGCAATCAGCCCCAGCATTTT. Its protein product is CASSKRQGYSNQPQHF.

The V and J genes are TRBV7-3 and TRBJ2-1; 8 nucleotides agree with TRBD2. The CDR3 runs 15 residues. Germline values: CDR1 SGHTA, CDR2 FQGTGA. Trimming at V came to 5 bases and at J to 0 bases, leaving 3 bases not matched to a gene. Here the CDR3 reads CASSRAGDSYNEQFF. CDR3 DNA: TGTGCCAGCAGCCGAGCGGGAGACTCCTACAATGAGCAGTTCTTC.

This chain joins TRBV5-5 and TRBJ2-5; 7 nucleotides match TRBD2. Looked up from germline, CDR1 is SGHKS and CDR2 is YYEKEE (reference sequence). The CDR3 spans 17 residues. V shed 1 base and J 0 bases; nucleotides not matched to a gene: 9. The CDR3 DNA is TGTGCCAGCAGCTTGAAGGGTCTGGCGGGGGACCAAGAGACCCAGTACTTC. Amino acid sequence: CASSLKGLAGDQETQYF.

This chain joins TRBV3-1 (or the pseudogene TRBV3-2) and TRBJ1-4; 10 bases are shared with TRBD1. Germline CDR1 and CDR2: LGHDT and YNNKEL (reference sequence). Trimming cost V 5 bases and J 8 bases; bases outside gene matches: 11. The CDR3 is 16 residues long. CDR3 coding DNA: TGTGCCAGCAGCTCCGGACAGGGGGTGCGACGCGAAAAACTGTTTTTT. Protein sequence: CASSSGQGVRREKLFF.

The gene calls are TRBV2 and TRBJ2-1; 9 nucleotides line up with TRBD1. This CDR3 region has 13 residues. The V segment lost 7 bases and the J segment 9 bases; nucleotides outside the gene matches: 7. CDR1 is SNHLY and CDR2 is FYNNEI in the germline V gene. The CDR3 is CASKGQGLSEQFF. CDR3 sequence (DNA): TGTGCCAGCAAAGGACAGGGGTTGAGTGAGCAGTTCTTC.

This rearrangement joins TRBV5-1 to TRBJ1-3; D gene ambiguous. The CDR3 loop spans 14 amino acids. Trimming removed 4 bases at V and 4 bases at J, with 12 bases between. Per germline, CDR1 SGHRS and CDR2 YFSETQ. CDR3 in DNA: TGCGCCAGCAGCATGGAGGGAGGGGGAAACACCATATATTTT. Its protein product is CASSMEGGGNTIYF.

The chain is built from TRBV5-1 and TRBJ2-1; tentative D call: TRBD1 (5 bases). With 2 bases removed from V and 12 bases from J, the gap between germline ends came to 18 bases. The CDR3 extends over 14 amino acids. The germline gives CDR1 SGHRS, CDR2 YFSETQ. Here the CDR3 reads CASSFEWGLKVQFF. The CDR3 region has the DNA TGCGCCAGCAGCTTCGAATGGGGCCTTAAGGTGCAGTTCTTC.

This rearrangement joins TRBV12-5 to TRBJ2-4, with TRBD1 matching over 7 bases. CDR3 length: 15 residues. Germline CDR1 is LGHNT and CDR2 is FRNRAP. The V and J ends lost 7 bases and 3 bases, in that order; junction bases with no gene match: 9. The CDR3 DNA follows: TGTGCTAGTGACTCTGACAGGGACCTCAAAAACATTCAGTACTTC. Translated: CASDSDRDLKNIQYF. The full variable domain, with the rest looked up from reference TRBV12-5 and TRBJ2-4, is DARVTQTPRHKVTEMGQEVTMRCQPILGHNTVFWYRQTMMQGLELLAYFRNRAPLDDSGMPKDRFSAEMPDATLATLKIQPSEPRDSAVYFCASDSDRDLKNIQYFGAGTRLSVL.

This chain uses TRBV29-1 with TRBJ2-5; D ambiguous. With 2 bases removed from V and 2 bases from J, the gap between germline ends came to 9 bases. The CDR3 spans 13 residues. Germline V gives CDR1 SQVTM, CDR2 ANQGSEA. CDR3 protein: CSVELTSQETQYF. In nucleotides, the CDR3 is TGCAGCGTTGAACTTACCAGTCAAGAGACCCAGTACTTC.

This clone was detected only once. The chain has TRBV9 and TRBJ2-7, with 14 bases that match TRBD2. From germline, CDR1 is SGDLS and CDR2 YYNGEE. The V segment lost 3 bases and the J segment 5 bases; nucleotides outside the gene matches: 4. The CDR3 spans 15 residues. The CDR3 sequence is CASSASGLAGDEQYF. CDR3 bases: TGTGCCAGCAGCGCATCGGGACTAGCGGGGGACGAGCAGTACTTC. The full variable domain, rest sourced from reference TRBV9 and TRBJ2-7, is DSGVTQTPKHLITATGQRVTLRCSPRSGDLSVYWYQQSLDQGLQFLIQYYNGEERAKGNILERFSAQQFPDLHSELNLSSLELGDSALYFCASSASGLAGDEQYFGPGTRLTVT.

In the case of this clone: One end of the junction is discordant with germline, which a read error may explain. This chain connects TRBV19 to TRBJ1-2, with 9 bases lining up with TRBD1. CDR1 and CDR2 from the germline V gene are LNHDA and SQIVND (reference sequence). This CDR3 has 15 amino acids. The chain's CDR3 is CASSAWTGAKYGYTF. DNA of the CDR3: TGTGCCAGTAGTGCTTGGACAGGGGCTAAGTATGGCTACACCTTC.

The chain has TRBV30 and TRBJ1-6; D might be TRBD1 (6 bases). V lost 5 bases, J lost 9 bases, and 32 bases lay in between. Germline V gene data show CDR1 as GTSNPN and CDR2 as SVGIG (reference sequence). The CDR3 has 19 residues. The chain's CDR3 is CAWSRGILGASVMGSPLHF. The CDR3 bases are TGTGCCTGGTCCCGGGGCATTTTGGGGGCGTCCGTCATGGGTTCACCCCTCCACTTT.

The gene calls are TRBV19 and TRBJ2-1, with D tentatively TRBD1 (5 bases). The CDR3 length is 12 residues. Trimming shortened V by 5 bases and J by 9 bases, and 11 bases separated the two germline ends. Germline V lookup: CDR1 LNHDA, CDR2 SQIVND (reference sequence). The CDR3: CASSGREGEQFF. The CDR3 DNA sequence: TGTGCCAGTAGTGGCAGGGAAGGTGAGCAGTTCTTC.

This rearrangement joins TRBV29-1 to TRBJ1-2; TRBD1 matches at 8 bases. J gave up 3 bases and V 4 bases, and 10 bases lay outside the gene matches. This CDR3 spans 15 amino acids. Germline CDR1 reads SQVTM; CDR2 reads ANQGSEA. Here the CDR3 DNA reads TGCAGCGTTGGGAGTTCAGGGGGCGAAGACTATGGCTACACCTTC. Residues: CSVGSSGGEDYGYTF.

The J gene is TRBJ1-2, the V gene TRBV7-2; 8 bases align to TRBD1. Germline CDR1 SGHTA, CDR2 FQGNSA. There are 15 residues in the CDR3. V shed 0 bases and J 6 bases; nucleotides not matched to a gene: 6. The CDR3, as DNA: TGTGCCAGCAGCTTAGCCCTGACAGGGGAAGATGGCTACACCTTC. It encodes CASSLALTGEDGYTF.